Presented here are 32 T cell receptor beta chains from one specimen sequenced in a study of glioma-infiltrating T cells (dated by TCRdb to 2016 to 2017). The data were produced on an Illumina MiSeq. TCR alpha and beta CDR3 regions were amplified with the iRepertoire nested amplicon-rescue multiplex PCR (arm-PCR) platform from RNA. TCRdb itself trimmed the public reads at Q25 with fastp, ran MiXCR and retained productive beta chains. Rows matching on CDR3 protein sequence are summarized as one entry with the most common DNA and genes. In all, the sample holds approximately 190,000 distinct CDR3 sequences, and more than 30% of those were seen once. 20% of the sample comes from the top ten. Input material: glioma tissue, nonneoplastic brain tissue, or PBMCs (not recorded which). Receptors originate from a human donor with low-grade glioma or glioblastoma, undergoing nonglioma brain surgery, or in good health (not recorded which).

This clonotype was observed at least ten times. V is TRBV2 and J is TRBJ2-2; D unclear. V gave up 5 bases and J gave up 5 bases, with 6 bases separating them. The CDR3 has 12 residues. Germline-derived CDR1 and CDR2 are SNHLY and FYNNEI. The CDR3 spells CASSLWTGELFF. CDR3 coding DNA: TGTGCCAGCAGTCTGTGGACCGGGGAGCTGTTTTTT.

This clonotype was recorded at least ten times. The chain employs TRBV4-3 and TRBJ2-3; D perhaps matches TRBD1 (5 bases). V was shortened by 0 bases and J by 4 bases, with 11 bases between the two germline ends. This CDR3 comprises 15 residues. CDR1 and CDR2 (germline): LGHNA, YSLEER. The CDR3 DNA is TGCGCCAGCAGCCAAGATTACCAGGGTGCAGATACGCAGTATTTT. The encoded protein is CASSQDYQGADTQYF.

Many counts were recorded for this clonotype. V and J are TRBV7-6 and TRBJ1-4; 7 bases align to TRBD1. CDR3 size: 14 residues. Germline CDR1 is SGHVS and CDR2 is FNYEAQ. Trimming at V came to 5 bases and at J to 8 bases, leaving 8 bases not matched to a gene. CDR3 residues: CASSPGQVVEKLFF. In nucleotides, the CDR3 is TGTGCCAGCAGCCCCGGACAGGTCGTCGAAAAACTGTTTTTT.

This clonotype was found a few times. The chain couples TRBV7-2 to TRBJ2-7; TRBD1 matches 7 bases. Per the germline V gene, CDR1 is SGHTA and CDR2 is FQGNSA. The CDR3 runs to 14 residues. J lost 10 bases, V lost 5 bases, and 14 bases had no gene match. This CDR3 reads CASSPNRQGLRQYF. The DNA of the CDR3 is TGTGCCAGCAGCCCAAACCGACAGGGCCTAAGACAGTACTTC.

The CDR3 bases are TGTGCCAGCAGTTTAGGCAGGGGGCATTTTAGCAATCAGCCCCAGCATTTT. Translating it yields CASSLGRGHFSNQPQHF. V and J are TRBV12-3 or TRBV12-4 and TRBJ1-5; TRBD1 matches 8 bases. This CDR3 spans 17 amino acids. J gave up 0 bases and V 1 base, and 5 bases lay outside the gene matches.

The rearrangement joins TRBV27 to TRBJ2-3; D may match TRBD1 or TRBD2 (5 bases each). The CDR3 runs to 14 residues. V gave up 6 bases and J gave up 7 bases, with 17 bases separating them. The germline V gene has CDR1 MNHEY and CDR2 SMNVEV (reference sequence). The CDR3 nucleotides are TGTGCCAGCAGCTCCGGGACCAAGGGAAATACGCAGTATTTT. This translates into CASSSGTKGNTQYF.

The chain joins TRBV19 to TRBJ2-3; 8 bases agree with TRBD2. The V gene's germline CDR1 is LNHDA and CDR2 SQIVND (reference sequence). The CDR3 consists of 18 residues. V shed 6 bases and J 6 bases; nucleotides not matched to a gene: 20. The CDR3 sequence: CASSQRSSLTGGTDTQYF. Written as DNA, the CDR3 is TGTGCCAGTAGCCAACGTTCCAGTCTGACGGGAGGGACGGATACGCAGTATTTT.

This clonotype was seen only a few times. The rearrangement uses TRBV18 and TRBJ2-3; D is uncertain. In germline, CDR1 is KGHSH, CDR2 LQKENI. V was clipped by 8 bases and J by 5 bases, with 20 bases between them. The CDR3 has 15 amino acids. The DNA for the CDR3 is TGTGCCAGCGCCCCCACGGACCTCCACGGAGATACGCAGTATTTT. Residues: CASAPTDLHGDTQYF.

This clonotype has ten or more counts. The chain uses TRBV2 and TRBJ2-3; no clear D. Germline V lookup: CDR1 SNHLY, CDR2 FYNNEI. V was pared by 10 bases and J by 3 bases, with 20 bases between. The CDR3 is 15 residues long. For the CDR3, the DNA is TGTGCCACTAAAGCCACAGTCCGGCGGACAGATACGCAGTATTTT. Translation gives CATKATVRRTDTQYF.

This clonotype was found many times. The chain carries TRBV7-9 and TRBJ2-5; tentative D call: TRBD1 (5 bases). The CDR3 extends over 14 amino acids. Germline-derived CDR1 and CDR2 are SEHNR and FQNEAQ (reference sequence). V was shortened by 5 bases and J by 2 bases, with 12 bases between the two germline ends. The CDR3 protein is CASSVAGWQETQYF. Written as DNA, the CDR3 is TGTGCCAGCAGCGTCGCAGGGTGGCAAGAGACCCAGTACTTC.

In this sample, this clonotype turned up a few times. The rearrangement links TRBV19 to TRBJ2-7; D may be TRBD1 or TRBD2 (5 bases each). Germline V lookup: CDR1 LNHDA, CDR2 SQIVND (reference sequence). V shed 5 bases and J shed 5 bases, with 16 bases lying between them. The CDR3 is 14 residues long. CDR3 protein: CASSQGPTVHEQYF. The DNA for the CDR3 is TGTGCCAGTAGTCAGGGACCGACCGTCCACGAGCAGTACTTC.

In regard to this clonotype: At one end, the junction sequence differs from germline, possibly due to a read error. This chain joins TRBV6-1 and TRBJ2-2; 9 nucleotides line up with TRBD1. Germline loops: CDR1 MNHNS, CDR2 SASEGT. The CDR3 is 16 residues long. The DNA of the CDR3 is TGTTCCAGCAGTACCGCTCCGGACAGGGGACGAGGGGAGCTGTTTTTT. This sequence encodes CSSSTAPDRGRGELFF.

This clonotype was seen more than once but under ten times. The chain has TRBV3-1 and TRBJ1-3, with a possible D match to TRBD1 (6 bases). The CDR3 has 20 amino acids. Germline V gene data show CDR1 as LGHDT and CDR2 as YNNKEL (reference sequence). The V gene lost 0 bases and the J gene lost 0 bases, with 21 bases spanning the gap. The CDR3 DNA sequence: TGTGCCAGCAGCCAAGATAAGGGGACACGGAATTCCTACTCTGGAAACACCATATATTTT. It yields the protein CASSQDKGTRNSYSGNTIYF. The whole variable domain, filled in from reference TRBV3-1 and TRBJ1-3, reads DTAVSQTPKYLVTQMGNDKSIKCEQNLGHDTMYWYKQDSKKFLKIMFSYNNKELIINETVPNRFSPKSPDKAHLNLHINSLELGDSAVYFCASSQDKGTRNSYSGNTIYFGEGSWLTVV.

This clonotype was recorded at least ten times. The chain combines TRBV27 with TRBJ2-7, with D perhaps TRBD1 (5 bases). The CDR3 is 13 residues long. Trimming removed 5 bases at V and 4 bases at J, with 12 bases between. CDR1 is MNHEY, CDR2 SMNVEV, per germline (reference sequence). This CDR3 reads CASSRSQGYEQYF. The DNA for the CDR3 is TGTGCCAGCAGTCGAAGCCAGGGTTACGAGCAGTACTTC.

This clonotype was seen a handful of times. The rearrangement joins TRBV4-2 to TRBJ2-7; 8 nucleotides line up with TRBD2. The CDR3 is 16 residues long. V gave up 4 bases and J gave up 6 bases; unmatched junction bases: 14. Germline assignment: CDR1 LGHNA and CDR2 YNFKEQ. CDR3 loop: CASSPLGGGLEAEQYF. CDR3 coding DNA: TGTGCCAGCAGCCCGTTGGGGGGGGGACTAGAGGCCGAGCAGTACTTC.

This rearrangement joins TRBV29-1 to TRBJ2-3; 8 bases match TRBD1. The V segment lost 2 bases and the J segment 3 bases; nucleotides outside the gene matches: 13. This CDR3 region has 17 residues. Germline V gene lookup returns CDR1 SQVTM and CDR2 ANQGSEA. CDR3 amino acids: CSVEPVDRTGLTDTQYF. The CDR3 region has the DNA TGCAGCGTTGAACCTGTGGATAGGACAGGGTTGACAGATACGCAGTATTTT.

The table lists this clonotype with many counts. J is TRBJ2-7 and V is TRBV6-2 or TRBV6-3; the match to TRBD2 covers 12 bases. Germline assignment: CDR1 MNHEY and CDR2 SVGEGT. Unmatched junction bases numbered 6, after V lost 7 bases and J lost 2 bases. The CDR3 consists of 15 residues. Here the CDR3 reads CASNPRTSGAYEQYF. DNA for the CDR3: TGTGCCAGCAACCCCCGGACTAGCGGGGCCTACGAGCAGTACTTC.

Ten or more counts support this clonotype. The chain recombines TRBV20-1 with TRBJ2-1; 10 nucleotides match TRBD2. There are 15 residues in the CDR3. Per the germline V gene, CDR1 is DFQATT and CDR2 is SNEGSKA (reference sequence). Losses at the gene ends were 1 base for V and 12 bases for J; bases not matched to a gene: 12. CDR3 sequence reads: CSARGPLAGIQGQFF. The CDR3, as DNA: TGCAGTGCTAGAGGCCCACTAGCGGGAATTCAGGGGCAGTTCTTC.

The J gene is TRBJ1-5, the V gene TRBV20-1; unclear D gene. The CDR3 runs to 18 residues. V was cut by 1 base and J by 3 bases, with 22 bases left in between. From germline, CDR1 is DFQATT and CDR2 SNEGSKA (reference sequence). CDR3 nucleotide sequence: TGCAGTGCTAGAGTTCCCTGGGTAGGGTGCTACTCCAATCAGCCCCAGCATTTT. Its protein product is CSARVPWVGCYSNQPQHF.

This clonotype was recorded at least ten times. The J gene is TRBJ2-3, the V gene TRBV6-1, with D perhaps assigned TRBD1 or TRBD2 (5 bases each). Trimming took 4 bases from V and 5 from J, leaving 10 bases between them. CDR3 size: 13 residues. The germline CDR1 and CDR2 sequences are MNHNS and SASEGT. Here the CDR3 DNA reads TGTGCCAGCAGTGGCCGGGGCTTAGATACGCAGTATTTT. Protein product: CASSGRGLDTQYF.

This clonotype has a count of ten or more. The chain employs TRBV7-9 and TRBJ2-3; maybe TRBD1 (6 bases). V was clipped by 2 bases and J by 4 bases, with 10 bases between them. The CDR3 spans 14 residues. Germline-derived CDR1 and CDR2 are SEHNR and FQNEAQ (reference sequence). The CDR3 protein is CASSLSTGSDTQYF. The CDR3 DNA follows: TGTGCCAGCAGCTTATCGACAGGCTCAGATACGCAGTATTTT.

This clonotype appeared a few times. The V and J genes are TRBV12-3 or TRBV12-4 and TRBJ2-5, with TRBD1 identical over 8 bases. CDR3 length: 14 residues. The ends lost 8 bases at V and 1 base at J; junction bases unmatched: 6. In nucleotides, the CDR3 is TGTGCCAGCGCTGAGGACAGGGCCCAAGAGACCCAGTACTTC. Its protein product is CASAEDRAQETQYF.

As for this clonotype: Given a much more abundant clone one base away, this may be a read error. The CDR3 nucleotides are TGTGCCGGCACTTTACTAGCGGGGTACCAAGAGACCCAGTACTTC. This translates into CAGTLLAGYQETQYF. This chain connects TRBV12-3 or TRBV12-4 to TRBJ2-5; 10 positions agree with TRBD2. The CDR3 sequence is 15 residues long. Trimming at V came to 11 bases and at J to 0 bases, leaving 9 bases not matched to a gene.

Turning to this clonotype: Since a much larger clone is just one base distant, this may be a read error. The chain joins TRBV18 to TRBJ1-1; D unresolved. This CDR3 spans 14 amino acids. V lost 2 bases to trimming and J lost 0 bases, with 7 bases between them. Germline V gives CDR1 KGHSH, CDR2 LQKENI. CDR3 protein: CASSPNALNTEAFF. The CDR3 DNA follows: TGTGCCAGCTCACCAAATGCGCTGAACACTGAAGCTTTCTTT.

This clonotype was seen ten or more times. The rearrangement links TRBV7-2 to TRBJ1-5, with 8 bases fitting TRBD1. The J segment lost 7 bases and the V segment lost 4 bases, leaving 3 bases of the junction unmatched. The CDR3 is 13 residues long. Germline values: CDR1 SGHTA, CDR2 FQGNSA. The CDR3 sequence is CASSSQGGQPQHF. CDR3 DNA: TGTGCCAGCAGCTCACAGGGGGGACAGCCCCAGCATTTT.

Note on this clonotype: A clone one base away is much larger, so this may be a read error. The rearrangement uses TRBV7-2 and TRBJ1-2; 8 bases match TRBD1. CDR3 length: 18 amino acids. Per the germline V gene, CDR1 is SGHTA and CDR2 is FQGNSA. CDR3 sequence reads: CASSQAAAGGLNTYGYAF. CDR3 sequence (DNA): TGCGCCAGCAGCCAAGCGGCGGCAGGGGGCCTTAATACCTATGGCTACGCCTTC.

On this clonotype itself: A much larger clone lies a single base off, so this may be a read error. This chain uses TRBV7-2 with TRBJ2-7; 10 nucleotides agree with TRBD1. The CDR3 runs to 15 residues. Germline V lookup: CDR1 SGHTA, CDR2 FQGNSA. In nucleotides, the CDR3 is TGTGCCAGCACCACCGGGACAGGGGTCCCCTACGAGAAGTACTTC. This codes for CASTTGTGVPYEKYF.

The chain has TRBV9 and TRBJ2-7, with no clear D. The CDR3 contains 15 residues. CDR1 and CDR2 from the germline V gene are SGDLS and YYNGEE. V gave up 0 bases and J gave up 1 base, with 11 bases separating them. CDR3 DNA sequence: TGTGCCAGCAGCGTAGATATAGGTCCTTCCTACGAGCAGTACTTC. It translates to CASSVDIGPSYEQYF.

This clonotype was detected ten times or more. This chain connects TRBV4-1 to TRBJ2-5; D ambiguous. CDR3 length: 13 residues. V dropped 4 bases and J dropped 1 base, with 7 bases sitting between them. Germline loops: CDR1 MGHRA, CDR2 YSYEKL. The CDR3: CASSLRPQETQYF. CDR3 in DNA: TGCGCCAGCAGCCTGCGGCCCCAAGAGACCCAGTACTTC.

Concerning this clonotype itself: Germline and junction disagree at one end, which may indicate a read error. CDR3 sequence reads: CASSYEGKGSCEQYF. The CDR3 DNA reads TGTGCCAGCAGTTACGAAGGGAAAGGATCCTGCGAGCAGTACTTC. The genes are TRBV6-2 or TRBV6-3 and TRBJ2-7; no reliable D call. The CDR3 contains 15 residues. CDR1 is MNHEY and CDR2 is SVGEGT in the germline V gene.

To note about this clonotype: One base away lies a much larger clone, so this may be a sequencing read error. The chain has TRBV3-1 and TRBJ2-7; TRBD1 agrees at 7 bases. The CDR3 consists of 14 residues. Germline V gene sequence: CDR1 LGHDT, CDR2 YNNKEL (reference sequence). V shed 4 bases, J shed 2 bases, and the junction held 5 bases outside the gene matches. The CDR3, as DNA: TGTGCCAGCAGCCGAGACAGGGAACCCTACGAGCAGTACTTC. Translated, it gives CASSRDREPYEQYF.

The rearrangement uses TRBV30 and TRBJ2-7; D is tentatively TRBD1 or TRBD2 (6 bases each). Trimming left V 0 bases short and J 6 bases short, with 12 bases between. Germline V gene sequence: CDR1 GTSNPN, CDR2 SVGIG (reference sequence). This CDR3 region has 13 residues. The CDR3 spells CAWSVLGGLEQYF. CDR3 sequence (DNA): TGTGCCTGGAGTGTACTTGGGGGGCTCGAGCAGTACTTC.